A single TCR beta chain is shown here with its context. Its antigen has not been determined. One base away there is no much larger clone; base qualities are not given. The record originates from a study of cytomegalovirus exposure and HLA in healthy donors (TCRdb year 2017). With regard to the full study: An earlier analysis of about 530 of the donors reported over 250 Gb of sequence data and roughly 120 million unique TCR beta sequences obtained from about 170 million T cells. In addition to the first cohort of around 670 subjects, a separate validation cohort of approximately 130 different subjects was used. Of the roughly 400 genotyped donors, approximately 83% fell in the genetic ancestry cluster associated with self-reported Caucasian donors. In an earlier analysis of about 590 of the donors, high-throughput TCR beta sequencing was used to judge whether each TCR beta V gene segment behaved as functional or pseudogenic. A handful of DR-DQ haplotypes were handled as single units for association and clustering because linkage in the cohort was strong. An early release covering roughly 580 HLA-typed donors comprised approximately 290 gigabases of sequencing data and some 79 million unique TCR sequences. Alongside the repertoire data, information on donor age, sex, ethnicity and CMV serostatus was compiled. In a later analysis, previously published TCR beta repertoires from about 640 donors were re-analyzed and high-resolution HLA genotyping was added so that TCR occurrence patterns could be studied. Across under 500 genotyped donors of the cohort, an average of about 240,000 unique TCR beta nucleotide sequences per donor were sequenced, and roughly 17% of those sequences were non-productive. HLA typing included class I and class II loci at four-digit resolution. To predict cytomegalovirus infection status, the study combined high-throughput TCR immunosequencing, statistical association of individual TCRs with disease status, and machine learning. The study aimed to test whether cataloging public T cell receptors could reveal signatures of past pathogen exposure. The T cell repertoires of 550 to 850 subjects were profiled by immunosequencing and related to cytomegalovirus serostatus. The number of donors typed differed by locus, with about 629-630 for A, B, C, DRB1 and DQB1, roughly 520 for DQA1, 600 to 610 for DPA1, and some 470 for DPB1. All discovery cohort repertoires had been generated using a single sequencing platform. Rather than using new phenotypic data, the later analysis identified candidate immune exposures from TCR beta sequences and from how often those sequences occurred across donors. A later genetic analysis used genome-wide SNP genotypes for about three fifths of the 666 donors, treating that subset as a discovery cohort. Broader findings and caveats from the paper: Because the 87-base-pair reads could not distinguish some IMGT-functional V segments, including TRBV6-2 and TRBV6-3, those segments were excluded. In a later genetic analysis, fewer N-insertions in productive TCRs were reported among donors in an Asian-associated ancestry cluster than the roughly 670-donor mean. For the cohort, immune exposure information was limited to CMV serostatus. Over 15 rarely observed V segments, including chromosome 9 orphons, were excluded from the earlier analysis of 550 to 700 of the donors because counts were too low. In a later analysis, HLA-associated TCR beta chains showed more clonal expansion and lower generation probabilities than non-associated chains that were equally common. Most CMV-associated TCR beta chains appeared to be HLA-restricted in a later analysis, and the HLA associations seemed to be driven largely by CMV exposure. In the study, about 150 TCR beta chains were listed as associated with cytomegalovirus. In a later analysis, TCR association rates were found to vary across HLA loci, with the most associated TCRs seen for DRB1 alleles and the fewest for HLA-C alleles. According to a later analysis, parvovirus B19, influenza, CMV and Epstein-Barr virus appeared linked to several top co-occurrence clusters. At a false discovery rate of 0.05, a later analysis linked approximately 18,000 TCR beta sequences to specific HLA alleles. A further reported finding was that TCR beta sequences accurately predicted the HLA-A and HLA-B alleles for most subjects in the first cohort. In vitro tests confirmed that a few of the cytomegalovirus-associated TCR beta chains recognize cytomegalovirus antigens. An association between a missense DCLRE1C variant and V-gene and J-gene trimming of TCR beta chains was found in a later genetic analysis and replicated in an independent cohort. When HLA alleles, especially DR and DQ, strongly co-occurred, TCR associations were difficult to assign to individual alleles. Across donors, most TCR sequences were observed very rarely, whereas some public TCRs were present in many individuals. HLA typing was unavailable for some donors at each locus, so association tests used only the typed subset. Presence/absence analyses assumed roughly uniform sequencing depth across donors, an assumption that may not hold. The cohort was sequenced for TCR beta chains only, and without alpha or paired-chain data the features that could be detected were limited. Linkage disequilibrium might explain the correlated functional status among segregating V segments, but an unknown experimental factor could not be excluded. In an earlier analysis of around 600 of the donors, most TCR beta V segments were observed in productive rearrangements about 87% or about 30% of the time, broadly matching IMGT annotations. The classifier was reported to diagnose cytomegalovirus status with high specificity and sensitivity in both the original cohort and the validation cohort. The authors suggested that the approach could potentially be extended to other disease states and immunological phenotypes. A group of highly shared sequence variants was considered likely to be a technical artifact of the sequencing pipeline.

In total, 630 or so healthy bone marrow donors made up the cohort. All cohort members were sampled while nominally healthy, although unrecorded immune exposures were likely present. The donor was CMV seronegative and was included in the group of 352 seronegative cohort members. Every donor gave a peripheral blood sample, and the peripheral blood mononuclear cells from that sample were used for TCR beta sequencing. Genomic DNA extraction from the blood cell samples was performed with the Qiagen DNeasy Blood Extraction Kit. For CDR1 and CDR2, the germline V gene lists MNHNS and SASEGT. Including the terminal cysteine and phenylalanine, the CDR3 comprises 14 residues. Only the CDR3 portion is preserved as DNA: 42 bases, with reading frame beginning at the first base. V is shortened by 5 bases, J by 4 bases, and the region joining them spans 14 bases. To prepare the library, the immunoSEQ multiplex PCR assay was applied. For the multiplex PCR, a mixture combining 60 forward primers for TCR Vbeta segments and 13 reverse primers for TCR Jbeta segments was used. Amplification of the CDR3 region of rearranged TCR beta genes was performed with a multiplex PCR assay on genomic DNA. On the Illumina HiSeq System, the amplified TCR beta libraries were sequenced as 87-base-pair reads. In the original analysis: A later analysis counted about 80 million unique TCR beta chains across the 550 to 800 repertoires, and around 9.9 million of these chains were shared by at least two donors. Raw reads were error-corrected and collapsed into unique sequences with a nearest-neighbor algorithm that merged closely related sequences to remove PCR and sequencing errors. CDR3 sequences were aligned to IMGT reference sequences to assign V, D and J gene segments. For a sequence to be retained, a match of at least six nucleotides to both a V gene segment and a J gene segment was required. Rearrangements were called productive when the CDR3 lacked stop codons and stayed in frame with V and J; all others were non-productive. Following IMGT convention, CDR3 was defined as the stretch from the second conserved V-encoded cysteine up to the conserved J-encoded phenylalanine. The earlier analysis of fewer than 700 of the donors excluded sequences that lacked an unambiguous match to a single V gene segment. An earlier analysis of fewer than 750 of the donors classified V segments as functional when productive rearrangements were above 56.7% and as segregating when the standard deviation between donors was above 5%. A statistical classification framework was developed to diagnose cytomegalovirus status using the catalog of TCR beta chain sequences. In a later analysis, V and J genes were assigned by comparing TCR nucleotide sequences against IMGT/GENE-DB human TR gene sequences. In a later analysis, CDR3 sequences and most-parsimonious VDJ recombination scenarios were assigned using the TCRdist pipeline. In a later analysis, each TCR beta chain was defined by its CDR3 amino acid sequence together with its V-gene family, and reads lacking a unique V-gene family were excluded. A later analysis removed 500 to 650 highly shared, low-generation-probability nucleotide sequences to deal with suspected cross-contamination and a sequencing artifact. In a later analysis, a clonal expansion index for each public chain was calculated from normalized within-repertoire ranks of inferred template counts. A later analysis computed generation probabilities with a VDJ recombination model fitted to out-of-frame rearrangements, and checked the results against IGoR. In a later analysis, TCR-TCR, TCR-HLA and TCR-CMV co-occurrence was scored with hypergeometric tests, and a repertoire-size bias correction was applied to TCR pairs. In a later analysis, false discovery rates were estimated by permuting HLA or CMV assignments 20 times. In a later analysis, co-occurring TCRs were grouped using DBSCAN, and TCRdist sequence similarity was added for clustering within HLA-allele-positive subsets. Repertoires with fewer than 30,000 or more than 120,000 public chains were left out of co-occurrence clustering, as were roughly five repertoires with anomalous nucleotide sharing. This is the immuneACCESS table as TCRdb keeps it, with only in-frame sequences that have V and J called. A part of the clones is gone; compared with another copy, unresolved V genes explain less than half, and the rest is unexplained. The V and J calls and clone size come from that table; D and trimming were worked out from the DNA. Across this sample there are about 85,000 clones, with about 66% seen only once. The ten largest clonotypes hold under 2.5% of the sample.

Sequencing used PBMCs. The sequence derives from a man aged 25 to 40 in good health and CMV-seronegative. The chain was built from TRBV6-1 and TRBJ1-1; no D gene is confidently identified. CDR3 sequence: CASSPLGGSTEAFF. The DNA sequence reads TGTGCCAGCAGTCCCCTTGGAGGCAGCACTGAAGCTTTCTTT.